This entry concerns a single TCR beta chain. These data are taken from a study of cytomegalovirus exposure and HLA in healthy donors. Repertoires were generated with immunoSEQ multiplex PCR, while TCRdb's copy carries only in-frame clones and drops some. The table includes 300,000 to 450,000 clones, about nine tenths detected once. With 8 bases clipped from V and 3 bases from J, the junction kept 11 bases outside the gene matches. CDR3 size: 15 residues. CDR1 and CDR2 (germline): SNHLY, FYNNEI. The receptor comes from a woman aged 18-30 years in good health and CMV-seronegative. This rearrangement joins TRBV2 to TRBJ2-5; TRBD1 agrees at 8 bases. Source material: PBMCs. This CDR3 reads CASDRQGWRKETQYF. The CDR3 DNA is TGTGCCAGCGATAGACAGGGGTGGCGAAAAGAGACCCAGTACTTC.